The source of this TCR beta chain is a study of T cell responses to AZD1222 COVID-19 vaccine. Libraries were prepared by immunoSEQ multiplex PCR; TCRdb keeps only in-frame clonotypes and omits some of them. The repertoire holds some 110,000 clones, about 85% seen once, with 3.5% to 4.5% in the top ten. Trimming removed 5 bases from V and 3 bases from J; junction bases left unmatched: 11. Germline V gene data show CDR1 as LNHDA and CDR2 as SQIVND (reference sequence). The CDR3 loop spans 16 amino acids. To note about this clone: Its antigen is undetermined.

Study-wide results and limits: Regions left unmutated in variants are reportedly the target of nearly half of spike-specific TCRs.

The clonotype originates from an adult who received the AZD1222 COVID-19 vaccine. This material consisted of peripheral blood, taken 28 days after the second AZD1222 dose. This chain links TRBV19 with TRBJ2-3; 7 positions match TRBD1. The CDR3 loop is CASSSNRGFRTDTQYF. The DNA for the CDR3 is TGTGCCAGTAGTTCCAACAGGGGTTTTAGGACAGATACGCAGTATTTT.